The 14 T cell receptor beta chains below all came from one sample that was sequenced in a study of breast tumors, draining lymph nodes, adjacent tissues. From the multiplex PCR reads, TCRdb called clonotypes with MiXCR, one entry per CDR3 protein. The data show about 230,000 distinct CDR3 sequences, 32% seen once. The lymph nodes were axillary draining lymph nodes from breast cancer patients. The specimen sequenced was axillary lymph node tissue. These receptors were collected from a female donor with breast cancer. Some clones in this sample may be carry-over from other donors' samples.

This clonotype was recorded once. This chain links TRBV20-1 with TRBJ2-7; TRBD1 agrees at 11 bases. V shed 4 bases and J 4 bases; nucleotides not matched to a gene: 3. The CDR3 has 13 amino acids. Germline CDR1 and CDR2: DFQATT and SNEGSKA (reference sequence). CDR3 loop: CSAKDRGQYEQYF. DNA for the CDR3: TGCAGTGCTAAGGACAGGGGGCAATACGAGCAGTACTTC.

A few counts support this clonotype. This sequence may be a read error, since a much larger clone differs from it by one base. This likely comes from a read error, as the CDR3 has no conserved phenylalanine or tryptophan at its end. The chain's CDR3 is CASSGGLSGPNEQFL. Written as DNA, the CDR3 is TGTGCCAGCAGTGGGGGCCTCAGCGGGCCCAATGAGCAGTTCCTC. The chain has TRBV25-1 and TRBJ2-1; weak D call: TRBD2 (6 bases). This CDR3 has 15 residues. The V gene's germline CDR1 is MGHDK and CDR2 SYGVNS. V was trimmed by 4 bases and J by 6 bases, leaving 16 bases between them.

J is TRBJ2-1 and V is TRBV6-6; tentatively, D is TRBD1 (6 bases). CDR1 MNHNY and CDR2 SVGAGI come from the germline V gene (reference sequence). The V end was cut by 5 bases, the J end by 6 bases, with 17 bases between. The CDR3 is made up of 15 amino acids. CDR3 coding DNA: TGTGCCAGCAGTACAGGGCTAGGGGTCGGCAATGAGCAGTTCTTC. Translated, it gives CASSTGLGVGNEQFF.

The rearrangement links TRBV6-1 to TRBJ1-3; TRBD1 aligns across 7 bases. The CDR3 extends over 16 amino acids. Trimming removed 4 bases from V and 7 bases from J; junction bases left unmatched: 13. Looked up from germline, CDR1 is MNHNS and CDR2 is SASEGT. The CDR3 bases are TGTGCCAGCAGTGTGCCAGGGGGAGCTGGGGGCAACACCATATATTTT. Encoded protein: CASSVPGGAGGNTIYF.

This clonotype occurred many times. One base away lies a much larger clone, so this may be a sequencing read error. The gene calls are TRBV5-1 and TRBJ1-6; D is possibly TRBD1 (5 bases). Germline values: CDR1 SGHRS, CDR2 YFSETQ. This CDR3 comprises 13 residues. V lost 3 bases and J lost 10, with 11 bases in between. CDR3 residues: CASSWGGDSPLHF. Written as DNA, the CDR3 is TGCGCCAGCAGCTGGGGGGGGGACTCACCCCTCCACTTT.

This clonotype was seen repeatedly, ten times or more. J is TRBJ2-7 and V is TRBV5-1; tentatively, D is TRBD1 or TRBD2 (5 bases each). This CDR3 has 13 amino acids. With 3 bases removed from V and 6 bases from J, the gap between germline ends came to 13 bases. The germline V gene has CDR1 SGHRS and CDR2 YFSETQ. CDR3 nucleotide sequence: TGCGCCAGCAGCTCGGGACGCGCCCTCGAGCAGTACTTC. This encodes CASSSGRALEQYF.

This clonotype has at least ten counts. This chain links TRBV7-2 with TRBJ2-2, with 8 nucleotides matching TRBD1. Germline trimming cut 5 bases from V and 3 bases from J; bases unmatched to any gene: 5. The germline CDR1 and CDR2 sequences are SGHTA and FQGNSA. CDR3 length equals 15 residues. DNA of the CDR3: TGTGCCAGCAGCCAGACAGGGGCCGACACCGGGGAGCTGTTTTTT. This gives the protein CASSQTGADTGELFF.

The sample holds a few counts of this clonotype. The chain links TRBV27 to TRBJ2-3; a possible D gene is TRBD2 (6 bases). Germline-derived CDR1 and CDR2 are MNHEY and SMNVEV (reference sequence). This CDR3 spans 15 amino acids. The V end lost 5 bases, the J end lost 7 bases, and 19 bases lay between the germline ends. CDR3 sequence: CASSPGTPIWNTQYF. CDR3 coding DNA: TGTGCCAGCAGTCCCGGGACTCCGATCTGGAATACGCAGTATTTT.

The gene calls are TRBV24-1 and TRBJ2-2; the D is unclear. The CDR3 spans 15 residues. Per germline, CDR1 KGHDR and CDR2 SFDVKD. V lost 1 base and J lost 7, with 12 bases in between. This chain's CDR3 is CATSDLGSIIGELFF. The CDR3 coding sequence is TGTGCCACCAGTGATTTAGGAAGCATTATCGGGGAGCTGTTTTTT.

This clonotype was picked up many times. The rearrangement links TRBV25-1 to TRBJ2-1; D could derive from TRBD1 or TRBD2 (7 bases each). This CDR3 has 15 residues. Germline-derived CDR1 and CDR2 are MGHDK and SYGVNS. The germline V and J ends were trimmed by 1 base and 9 bases, with 16 bases remaining between them. The CDR3 DNA follows: TGTGCCAGCAGTGAATTAACTAGCAGGGGGGGTGAGCAGTTCTTC. Its protein is CASSELTSRGGEQFF. The full variable domain, in which reference TRBV25-1 and TRBJ2-1 provide the parts outside the CDR3, is EADIYQTPRYLVIGTGKKITLECSQTMGHDKMYWYQQDPGMELHLIHYSYGVNSTEKGDLSSESTVSRIRTEHFPLTLESARPSHTSQYLCASSELTSRGGEQFFGPGTRLTVL.

V gene TRBV6-5 combines with J gene TRBJ1-5; 8 bases align to TRBD1. The CDR3 consists of 13 residues. After removal of 6 bases from V and 7 bases from J, the junction contained 5 bases not matched to a gene. Germline assignment: CDR1 MNHEY and CDR2 SVGAGI. The chain's CDR3 is CASRRTGWQPQHF. CDR3 nucleotide sequence: TGTGCCAGCAGGCGGACAGGGTGGCAGCCCCAGCATTTT.

This clonotype was picked up many times. This sequence joins TRBV5-1 and TRBJ2-7, with 14 bases fitting TRBD2. Trimming took 4 bases from V and 0 from J; bases not matched to a gene: 6. Germline assignment: CDR1 SGHRS and CDR2 YFSETQ. The CDR3 loop spans 17 amino acids. The CDR3 bases are TGCGCCAGCAGCCATCCCGGGACTAGCGGGAGCTCCTACGAGCAGTACTTC. It translates to CASSHPGTSGSSYEQYF.

This clonotype was detected ten times or more. The CDR3 is CANSGGFTGELFF. CDR3 DNA sequence: TGTGCCAACAGCGGAGGATTCACCGGGGAGCTGTTTTTT. The genes are TRBV2 and TRBJ2-2; D might be TRBD2 (5 bases). Per germline, CDR1 SNHLY and CDR2 FYNNEI. There are 13 residues in the CDR3. Trimming removed 10 bases at V and 4 bases at J, with 13 bases between.

This chain connects TRBV6-2 or TRBV6-3 to TRBJ2-2; 12 positions agree with TRBD2. There are 17 residues in the CDR3. V shed 6 bases, J shed 0 bases, and the junction held 5 bases outside the gene matches. Germline V gene data show CDR1 as MNHEY and CDR2 as SVGEGT. DNA of the CDR3: TGTGCCAGCAGGGAGAGGACTAGCGGGGCGAACACCGGGGAGCTGTTTTTT. Its translation: CASRERTSGANTGELFF.